Below, one T cell receptor (beta chain) is given with its context. It was with 60 Vbeta and 13 Jbeta primers that the PCR ran. TCRdb keeps only in-frame clones here, not all; method: immunoSEQ multiplex PCR. Among 150,000 to 200,000 clones listed, 84% were seen once. The entry originates in a study of cytomegalovirus exposure and HLA in healthy donors. V was cut by 2 bases and J by 7 bases, with 15 bases left in between. The CDR3 is made up of 15 amino acids. CDR1 is MNHEY, CDR2 SVGAGI, per germline. The clonotype was recovered from a girl aged 5-17 years in good health and CMV-seropositive. Sequenced: PBMCs. This chain joins TRBV6-5 and TRBJ2-1, with a weak D call TRBD1 (6 bases). CDR3 sequence: CASSYPRGARNEQFF. DNA of the CDR3: TGTGCCAGCAGTTACCCCAGGGGAGCCCGGAATGAGCAGTTCTTC.